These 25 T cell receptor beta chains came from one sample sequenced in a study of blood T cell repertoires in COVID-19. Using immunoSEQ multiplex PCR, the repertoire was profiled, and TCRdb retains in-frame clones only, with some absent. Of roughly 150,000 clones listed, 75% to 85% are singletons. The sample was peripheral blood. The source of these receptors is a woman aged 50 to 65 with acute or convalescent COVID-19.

DNA for the CDR3: TGTGCCAGCAGCCCCCGGGACAGGGTTCCCCACGAGCAGTACTTC. Residues: CASSPRDRVPHEQYF. The chain is built from TRBV13 and TRBJ2-7; 9 positions agree with TRBD1. From germline, CDR1 is PRHDT and CDR2 FYEKMQ (reference sequence). This CDR3 is 15 amino acids long. Unmatched junction bases numbered 10, after V lost 5 bases and J lost 5 bases.

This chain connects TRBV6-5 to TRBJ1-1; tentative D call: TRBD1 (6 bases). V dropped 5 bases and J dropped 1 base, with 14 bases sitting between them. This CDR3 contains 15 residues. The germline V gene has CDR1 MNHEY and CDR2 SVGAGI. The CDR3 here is CASSPDSTGNTEAFF. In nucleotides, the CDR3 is TGTGCCAGCAGTCCGGACAGTACAGGGAACACTGAAGCTTTCTTT.

CDR3 amino acids: CASSQDPGTSGRTDTQYF. The CDR3 coding sequence is TGCGCCAGCAGCCAAGACCCCGGGACTAGCGGGCGCACAGATACGCAGTATTTT. The rearrangement links TRBV4-3 to TRBJ2-3; 12 nucleotides align to TRBD2. The germline gives CDR1 LGHNA, CDR2 YSLEER. The CDR3 has 18 residues. With 0 bases clipped from V and 1 base from J, the junction kept 5 bases outside the gene matches.

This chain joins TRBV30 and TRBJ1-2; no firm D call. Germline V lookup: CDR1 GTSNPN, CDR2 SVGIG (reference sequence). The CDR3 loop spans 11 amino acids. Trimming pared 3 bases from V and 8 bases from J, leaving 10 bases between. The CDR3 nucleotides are TGTGCCTGGAGAGTAGCGTACGGCTACACCTTC. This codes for CAWRVAYGYTF.

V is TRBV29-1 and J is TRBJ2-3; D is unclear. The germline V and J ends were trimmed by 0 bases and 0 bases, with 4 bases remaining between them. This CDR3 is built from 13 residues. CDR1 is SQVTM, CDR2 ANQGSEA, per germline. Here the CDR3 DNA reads TGCAGCGTTGAAGAGACTAGCACAGATACGCAGTATTTT. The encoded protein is CSVEETSTDTQYF.

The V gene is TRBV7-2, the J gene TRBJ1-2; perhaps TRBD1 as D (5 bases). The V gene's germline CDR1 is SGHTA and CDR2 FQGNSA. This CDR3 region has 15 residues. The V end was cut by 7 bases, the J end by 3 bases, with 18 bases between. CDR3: CASTRPGLSYYGYTF. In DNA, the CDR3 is TGTGCCAGCACCCGACCGGGACTAAGCTACTATGGCTACACCTTC.

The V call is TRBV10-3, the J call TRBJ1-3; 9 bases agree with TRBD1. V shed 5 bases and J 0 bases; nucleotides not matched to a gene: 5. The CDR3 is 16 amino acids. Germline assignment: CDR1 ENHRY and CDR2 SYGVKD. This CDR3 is CAISPGQGVSGNTIYF. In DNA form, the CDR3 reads TGTGCCATCAGTCCGGGACAGGGCGTCTCTGGAAACACCATATATTTT.

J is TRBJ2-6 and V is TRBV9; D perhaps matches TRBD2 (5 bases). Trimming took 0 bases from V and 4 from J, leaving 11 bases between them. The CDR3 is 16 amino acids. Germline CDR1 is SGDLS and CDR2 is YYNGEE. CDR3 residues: CASSVGPGVGANVLTF. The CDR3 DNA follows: TGTGCCAGCAGCGTAGGGCCCGGGGTGGGGGCCAACGTCCTGACTTTC.

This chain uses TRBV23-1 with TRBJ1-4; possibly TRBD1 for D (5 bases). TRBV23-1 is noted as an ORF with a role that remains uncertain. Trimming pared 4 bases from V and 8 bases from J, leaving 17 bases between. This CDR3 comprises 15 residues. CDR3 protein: CASSRPGPGGEKLFF. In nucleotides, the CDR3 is TGCGCCAGCAGTCGGCCGGGACCCGGGGGGGAAAAACTGTTTTTT.

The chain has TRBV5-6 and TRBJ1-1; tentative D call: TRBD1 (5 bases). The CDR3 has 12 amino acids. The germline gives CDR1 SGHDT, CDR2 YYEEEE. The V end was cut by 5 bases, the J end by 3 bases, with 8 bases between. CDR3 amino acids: CASRAGYTEAFF. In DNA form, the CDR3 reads TGTGCCAGCAGGGCAGGGTACACTGAAGCTTTCTTT.

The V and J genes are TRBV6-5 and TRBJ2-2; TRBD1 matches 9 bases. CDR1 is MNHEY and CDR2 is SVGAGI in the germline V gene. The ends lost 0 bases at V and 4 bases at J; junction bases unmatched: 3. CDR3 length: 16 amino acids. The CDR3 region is CASSYSGTGLTGELFF. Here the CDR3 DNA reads TGTGCCAGCAGTTACTCCGGGACAGGGCTCACCGGGGAGCTGTTTTTT.

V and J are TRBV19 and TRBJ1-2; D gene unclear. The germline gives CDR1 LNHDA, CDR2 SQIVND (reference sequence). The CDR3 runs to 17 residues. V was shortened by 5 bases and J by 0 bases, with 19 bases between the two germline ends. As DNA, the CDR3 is TGTGCCAGTAGTCCCCCTCCGGGGAGGGAGCCTAACTATGGCTACACCTTC. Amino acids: CASSPPPGREPNYGYTF.

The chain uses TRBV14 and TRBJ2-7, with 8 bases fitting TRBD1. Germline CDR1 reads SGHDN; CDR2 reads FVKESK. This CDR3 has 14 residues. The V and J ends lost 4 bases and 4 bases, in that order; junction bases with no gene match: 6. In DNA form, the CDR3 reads TGTGCCAGCAGCCCCTGGACAGGGAGTTACGAGCAGTACTTC. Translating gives CASSPWTGSYEQYF.

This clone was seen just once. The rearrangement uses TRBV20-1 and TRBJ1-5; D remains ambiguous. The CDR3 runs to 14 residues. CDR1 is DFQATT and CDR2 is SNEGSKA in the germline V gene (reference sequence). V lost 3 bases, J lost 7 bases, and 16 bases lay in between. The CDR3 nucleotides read TGCAGTGCTAGTGGGCGGGGTGTCGCCCAGCCCCAGCATTTT. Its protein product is CSASGRGVAQPQHF.

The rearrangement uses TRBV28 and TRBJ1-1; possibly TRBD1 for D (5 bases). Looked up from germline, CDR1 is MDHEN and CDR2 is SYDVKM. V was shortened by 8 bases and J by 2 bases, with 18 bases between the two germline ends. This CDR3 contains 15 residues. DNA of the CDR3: TGTGCCAGCCCCCGAGACAGAGAAATAAACACTGAAGCTTTCTTT. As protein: CASPRDREINTEAFF. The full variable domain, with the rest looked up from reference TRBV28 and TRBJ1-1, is DVKVTQSSRYLVKRTGEKVFLECVQDMDHENMFWYRQDPGLGLRLIYFSYDVKMKEKGDIPEGYSVSREKKERFSLILESASTNQTSMYLCASPRDREINTEAFFGQGTRLTVV.

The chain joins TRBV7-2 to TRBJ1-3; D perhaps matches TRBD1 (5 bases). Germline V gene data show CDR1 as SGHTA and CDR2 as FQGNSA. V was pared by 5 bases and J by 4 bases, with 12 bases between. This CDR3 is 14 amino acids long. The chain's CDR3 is CASSMGLMGNTIYF. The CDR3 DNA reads TGTGCCAGCAGCATGGGACTCATGGGAAACACCATATATTTT.

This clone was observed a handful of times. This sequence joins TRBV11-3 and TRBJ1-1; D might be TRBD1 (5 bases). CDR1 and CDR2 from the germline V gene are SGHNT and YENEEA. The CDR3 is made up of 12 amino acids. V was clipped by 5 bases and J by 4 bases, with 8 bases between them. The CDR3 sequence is CASSVGGTEAFF. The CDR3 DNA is TGTGCCAGCAGCGTGGGGGGCACTGAAGCTTTCTTT.

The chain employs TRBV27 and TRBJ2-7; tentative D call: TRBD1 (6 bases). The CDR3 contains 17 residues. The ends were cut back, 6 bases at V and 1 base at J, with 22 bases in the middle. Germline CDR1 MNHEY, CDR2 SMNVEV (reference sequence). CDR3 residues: CASRPKPDRPESYEQYF. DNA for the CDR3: TGTGCCAGCAGGCCGAAACCCGACAGGCCTGAGTCCTACGAGCAGTACTTC.

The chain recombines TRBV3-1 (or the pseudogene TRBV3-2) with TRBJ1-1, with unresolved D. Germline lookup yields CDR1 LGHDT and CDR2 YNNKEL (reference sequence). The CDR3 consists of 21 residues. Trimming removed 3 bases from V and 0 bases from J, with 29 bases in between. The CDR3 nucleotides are TGTGCCAGCAGCCATTTCTCCGTCTATGCCATTAGGAGGGAGGTGAACACTGAAGCTTTCTTT. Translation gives CASSHFSVYAIRREVNTEAFF.

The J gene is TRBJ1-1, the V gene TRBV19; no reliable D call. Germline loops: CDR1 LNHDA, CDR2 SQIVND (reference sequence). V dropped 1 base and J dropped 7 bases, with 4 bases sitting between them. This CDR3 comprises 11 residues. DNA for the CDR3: TGTGCCAGTAGTATAGTTAATGAAGCTTTCTTT. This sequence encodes CASSIVNEAFF.

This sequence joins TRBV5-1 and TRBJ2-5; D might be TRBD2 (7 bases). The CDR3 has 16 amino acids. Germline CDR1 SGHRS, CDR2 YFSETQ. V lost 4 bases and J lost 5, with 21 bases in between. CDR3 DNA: TGCGCCAGCAGCCCTTTGGAGGGGGGGCTGCAGGAGACCCAGTACTTC. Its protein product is CASSPLEGGLQETQYF.

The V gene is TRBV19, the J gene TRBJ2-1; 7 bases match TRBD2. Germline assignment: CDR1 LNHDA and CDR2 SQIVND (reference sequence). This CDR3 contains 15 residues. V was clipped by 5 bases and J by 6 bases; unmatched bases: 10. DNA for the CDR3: TGTGCCAGTAGTCTGAACCGGGGGGTTGTCAATGAGCAGTTCTTC. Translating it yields CASSLNRGVVNEQFF.

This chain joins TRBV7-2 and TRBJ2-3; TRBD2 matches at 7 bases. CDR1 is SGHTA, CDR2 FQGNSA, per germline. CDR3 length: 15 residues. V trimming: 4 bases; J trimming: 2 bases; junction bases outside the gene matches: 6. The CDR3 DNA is TGTGCCAGCAGCTCCCCTAGCGGCCTCACAGATACGCAGTATTTT. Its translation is CASSSPSGLTDTQYF.

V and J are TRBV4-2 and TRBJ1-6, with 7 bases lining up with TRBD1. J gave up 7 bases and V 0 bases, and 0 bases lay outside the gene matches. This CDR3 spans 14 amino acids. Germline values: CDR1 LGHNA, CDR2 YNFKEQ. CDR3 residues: CASSQDRGNSPLHF. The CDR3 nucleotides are TGTGCCAGCAGCCAAGACAGGGGGAATTCACCCCTCCACTTT.

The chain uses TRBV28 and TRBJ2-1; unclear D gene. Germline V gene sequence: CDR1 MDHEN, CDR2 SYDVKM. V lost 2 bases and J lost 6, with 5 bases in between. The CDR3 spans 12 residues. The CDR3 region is CASSLIRNEQFF. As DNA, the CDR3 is TGTGCCAGCAGTTTAATTCGCAATGAGCAGTTCTTC. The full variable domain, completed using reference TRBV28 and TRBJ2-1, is DVKVTQSSRYLVKRTGEKVFLECVQDMDHENMFWYRQDPGLGLRLIYFSYDVKMKEKGDIPEGYSVSREKKERFSLILESASTNQTSMYLCASSLIRNEQFFGPGTRLTVL.